This TCR beta chain was retrieved from a study of blood T cells in healthy people across ages. Germline V gives CDR1 SGHDT, CDR2 YYEEEE. The CDR3 has 15 residues. Study findings and constraints: There were more naive CD4+ cells and higher diversity in long-lived donors than in aged donors.

Primers used in a second PCR of roughly 6 to 11 cycles were a sample-barcoded 5' primer and a J-beta primer mix. TCRdb processed the 5' RACE reads anew with MiXCR; each CDR3 protein has one entry. Among approximately 1,000,000 distinct CDR3 sequences listed, roughly two fifths were seen once. About this clonotype itself: Its antigen is unidentified. Germline and junction disagree at one end, which may indicate a read error.

The source of this sequence is a man younger than 35 in good health. The sample was blood. V usage is TRBV5-6 and J usage is TRBJ2-2, with D perhaps matching TRBD2 (6 bases). The CDR3 sequence: CASSPLGGATGELFF. The CDR3 bases are TGTGCCAGCAGCCCTCTCGGAGGGGCCACCGGGGAGTTGTTTTTT.